Listed below are T cell receptor beta chains from one sample, sequenced in a study of metastatic and nonmetastatic thyroid tumors. TCRdb reprocessed the PCR reads using MiXCR. Of about 28,000 clones detected, 24% appear once; the ten largest clones hold roughly 14%. Sequenced: blood. The receptor source for this set is a female donor with papillary thyroid cancer or a benign thyroid nodule (not recorded which). Some clones in this sample may be carry-over from other donors' samples. Each CDR3 is given with its conserved first and last residue. Fields, in order: clone size, J gene, V gene, D gene, CDR3 DNA, CDR3 protein. The D gene is left open where the match is weak. Size is stated for part of the rows, as once, few or many counts, or as a class when the clone is expanded.

many,TRBJ2-1,TRBV19,-,TGTGCCAGTAGAGTCGGTAGCTTTGAGCAGTTCTTC,CASRVGSFEQFF
-,TRBJ2-7,TRBV5-1,-,TGCGCCAGCAGCCGGGTATTGGGGTCCAACTACGAGCAGTACTTC,CASSRVLGSNYEQYF
many,TRBJ1-6,TRBV30,-,TGTGCCTGGAGTCTTCCCGGAGGCTGGAGCTCACCCCTCCACTTT,CAWSLPGGWSSPLHF
many,TRBJ1-1,TRBV29-1,-,TGCAGCGTTGAAAGGACAATCTCCGCTGAAGCTTTCTTT,CSVERTISAEAFF
-,TRBJ2-7,TRBV20-1,-,TGCAGTGCTATAGACCCGACGGGCAAGGCTCAGTACTTC,CSAIDPTGKAQYF
many,TRBJ2-7,TRBV18,-,TGTGCCAGCTCACCACCAGGGACGGGAGCAACCTACGAGCAGTACTTC,CASSPPGTGATYEQYF
many,TRBJ2-1,TRBV5-6,TRBD2,TGTGCCAGCAGCTTACGGGGGGGCTCCAACAATGAGCAGTTCTTC,CASSLRGGSNNEQFF
many,TRBJ1-2,TRBV19,TRBD1,TGTGCCAGTAGTACCACCCCCGTAACAGGGGCGAACTATGGCTACACCTTC,CASSTTPVTGANYGYTF
-,TRBJ2-7,TRBV27,TRBD2,TGTGCCAGCAGTTCCCTCGGACTAGCGGGGGCCTACGAGCAGTACTTC,CASSSLGLAGAYEQYF
many,TRBJ1-1,TRBV5-1,TRBD1,TGCGCCAGCAGCCTCACATCGACAGGGGCAACCACTGAAGCTTTCTTT,CASSLTSTGATTEAFF
-,TRBJ2-3,TRBV11-3,-,TGTGCCAGCAGCTTGACTCCAGATACGCAGTATTTT,CASSLTPDTQYF
many,TRBJ2-1,TRBV20-1,-,TGCAGTGCCCCCCCCGGGGGACTTAGCTCCTACAATGAGCAGTTCTTC,CSAPPGGLSSYNEQFF
many,TRBJ2-3,TRBV4-2,TRBD2,TGTGCCAGCAGGCAGAGAACCGGGACTAGCGTAGATACGCAGTATTTT,CASRQRTGTSVDTQYF
-,TRBJ1-5,TRBV11-2,-,TGTGCCAGCATCCCAACAGGGTGCGGGGGTCACCCTAATCAGCCCCAGCATTTT,CASIPTGCGGHPNQPQHF
few,TRBJ2-1,TRBV6-5,-,TGTGCCAGCAGTCCGCGACGCTTGAGCTCCTACAATGAGCAGTTCTTC,CASSPRRLSSYNEQFF
-,TRBJ1-4,TRBV7-8,-,TGTGCCAGCAGCTTATCGAGCAACAGGGAATGGACTAATGAAAAACTGTTTTTT,CASSLSSNREWTNEKLFF
-,TRBJ2-2,TRBV7-2,-,TGTGCCAGCAGCCCGACGAACACCGGGGAGATGTTTTTT,CASSPTNTGEMFF
-,TRBJ1-4,TRBV19,TRBD1,TGTGCCAGTAGTACTCTAGCCGGGACAGTGTACGAAAAACTGTTTTTT,CASSTLAGTVYEKLFF